Detailed here is one TCR beta chain. This sample is drawn from a study of blood T cells in healthy people across ages. V gave up 6 bases and J gave up 1 base; unmatched junction bases: 11. The CDR3 consists of 18 residues. Looked up from germline, CDR1 is DFQATT and CDR2 is SNEGSKA (reference sequence). Those donating, healthy Caucasian individuals from Russia, were aged roughly 6 to 90. Through a sample-barcoded 5' primer and a J-beta primer mix, a second PCR was run for roughly 6 to 11 cycles. Each CDR3 protein is one row after TCRdb ran MiXCR on the 5' RACE reads. The repertoire has around 1.5 million distinct CDR3 sequences, about 32% of them found once; the top ten carry approximately 10%.

The receptor was derived from a woman aged 25-40 years in good health. The sample was blood. V is TRBV20-1 and J is TRBJ2-1, with 14 bases lining up with TRBD2. The chain's CDR3 is CSASPGLAGEMSYNEQFF. CDR3 nucleotide sequence: TGCAGTGCGTCTCCGGGACTAGCGGGAGAAATGTCCTACAATGAGCAGTTCTTC.